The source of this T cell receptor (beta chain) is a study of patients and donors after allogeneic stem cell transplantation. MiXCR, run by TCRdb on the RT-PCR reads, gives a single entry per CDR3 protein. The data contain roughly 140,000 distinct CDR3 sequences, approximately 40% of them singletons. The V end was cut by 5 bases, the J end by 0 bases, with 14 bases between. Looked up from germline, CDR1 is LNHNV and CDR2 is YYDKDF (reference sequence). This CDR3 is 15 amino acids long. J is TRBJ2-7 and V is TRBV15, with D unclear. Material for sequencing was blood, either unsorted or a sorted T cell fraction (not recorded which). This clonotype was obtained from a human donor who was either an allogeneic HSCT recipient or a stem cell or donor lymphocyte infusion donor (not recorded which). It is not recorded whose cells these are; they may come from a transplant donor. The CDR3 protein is CATSPRGVTSYEQYV. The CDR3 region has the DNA TGTGCCACCAGCCCCCGCGGCGTAACCTCCTACGAGCAGTACGTC.